This T cell receptor (beta chain) was recorded in a study of patients and donors after allogeneic stem cell transplantation. TCRdb re-called the RT-PCR reads through MiXCR, storing one row per CDR3 protein. The table includes a few hundred thousand distinct CDR3 sequences, roughly 38% detected once. This clonotype has more than one count but fewer than ten. The specimen sequenced was blood, either unsorted or a sorted T cell fraction (not recorded which). The sequence was obtained from a human donor who was either an allogeneic HSCT recipient or a stem cell or donor lymphocyte infusion donor (not recorded which). It is not recorded whose cells these are; they may come from a transplant donor.

CDR3 in amino acids: CASSLMAAPGNEQFF. As DNA, the CDR3 is TGTGCCAGCAGTTTAATGGCAGCTCCGGGCAATGAGCAGTTCTTC. The chain couples TRBV12-3 or TRBV12-4 to TRBJ2-1; D is ambiguous. V was trimmed by 2 bases and J by 6 bases, leaving 14 bases between them. The CDR3 loop spans 15 amino acids.